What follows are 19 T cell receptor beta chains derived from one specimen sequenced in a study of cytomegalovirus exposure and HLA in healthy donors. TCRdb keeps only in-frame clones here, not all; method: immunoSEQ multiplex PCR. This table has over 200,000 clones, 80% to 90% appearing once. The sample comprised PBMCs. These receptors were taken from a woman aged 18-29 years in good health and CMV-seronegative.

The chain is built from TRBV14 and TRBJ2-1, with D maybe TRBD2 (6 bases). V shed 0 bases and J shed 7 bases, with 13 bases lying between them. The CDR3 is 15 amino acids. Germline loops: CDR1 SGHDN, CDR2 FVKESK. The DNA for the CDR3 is TGTGCCAGCAGCCAAGAAGGACGGGGGTGGAATGAGCAGTTCTTC. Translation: CASSQEGRGWNEQFF.

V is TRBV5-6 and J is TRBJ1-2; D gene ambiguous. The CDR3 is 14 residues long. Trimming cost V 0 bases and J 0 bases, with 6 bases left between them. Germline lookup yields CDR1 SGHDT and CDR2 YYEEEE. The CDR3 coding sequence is TGTGCCAGCAGCTTGGGGGGAGCTAACTATGGCTACACCTTC. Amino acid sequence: CASSLGGANYGYTF.

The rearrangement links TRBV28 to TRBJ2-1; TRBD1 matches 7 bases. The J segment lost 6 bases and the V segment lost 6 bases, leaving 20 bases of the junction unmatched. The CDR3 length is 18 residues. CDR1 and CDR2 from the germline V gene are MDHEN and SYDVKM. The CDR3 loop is CASSTSPQGMASSNEQFF. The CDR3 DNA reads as TGTGCCAGCAGCACCTCCCCACAGGGGATGGCAAGCAGCAATGAGCAGTTCTTC.

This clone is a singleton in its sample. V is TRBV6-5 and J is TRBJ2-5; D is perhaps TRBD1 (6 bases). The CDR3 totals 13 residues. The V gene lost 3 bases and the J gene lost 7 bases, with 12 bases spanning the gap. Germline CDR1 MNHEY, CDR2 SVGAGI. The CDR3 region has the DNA TGTGCCAGCAGTTATGGGGGCGGAGCGACCCAGTACTTC. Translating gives CASSYGGGATQYF.

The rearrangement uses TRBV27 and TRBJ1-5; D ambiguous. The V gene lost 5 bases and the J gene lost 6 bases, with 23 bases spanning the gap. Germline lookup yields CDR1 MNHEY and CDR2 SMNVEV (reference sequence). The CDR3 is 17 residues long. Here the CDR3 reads CASSQTGFPWMGQPQHF. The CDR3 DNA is TGTGCCAGCAGTCAAACCGGGTTCCCATGGATGGGTCAGCCCCAGCATTTT.

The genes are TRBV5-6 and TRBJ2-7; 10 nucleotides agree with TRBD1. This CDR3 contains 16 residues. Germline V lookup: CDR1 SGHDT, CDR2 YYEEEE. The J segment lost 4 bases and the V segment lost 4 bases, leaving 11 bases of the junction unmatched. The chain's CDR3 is CASSTAGQGMVYEQYF. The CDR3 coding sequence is TGTGCCAGCAGCACCGCGGGACAGGGGATGGTATACGAGCAGTACTTC. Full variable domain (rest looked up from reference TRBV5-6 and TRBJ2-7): DAGVTQSPTHLIKTRGQQVTLRCSPKSGHDTVSWYQQALGQGPQFIFQYYEEEERQRGNFPDRFSGHQFPNYSSELNVNALLLGDSALYLCASSTAGQGMVYEQYFGPGTRLTVT.

Here the CDR3 reads CAISVGGQGPTEAFF. CDR3 nucleotide sequence: TGTGCCATCAGTGTCGGGGGACAGGGACCCACTGAAGCTTTCTTT. The rearrangement joins TRBV10-3 to TRBJ1-1; 9 bases match TRBD1. V dropped 4 bases and J dropped 4; count of bases not matched to a gene: 7. CDR3 length equals 15 residues. Germline CDR1 reads ENHRY; CDR2 reads SYGVKD.

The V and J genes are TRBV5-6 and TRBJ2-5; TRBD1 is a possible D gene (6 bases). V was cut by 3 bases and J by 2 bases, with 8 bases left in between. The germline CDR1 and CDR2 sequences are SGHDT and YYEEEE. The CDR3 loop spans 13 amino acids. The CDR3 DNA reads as TGTGCCAGCAGCTACGGACAGCAAGAGACCCAGTACTTC. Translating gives CASSYGQQETQYF.

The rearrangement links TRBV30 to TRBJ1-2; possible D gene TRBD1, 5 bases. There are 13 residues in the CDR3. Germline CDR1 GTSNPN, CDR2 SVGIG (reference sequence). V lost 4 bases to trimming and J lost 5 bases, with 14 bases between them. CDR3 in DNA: TGTGCCTGGATTACGGGGGGAAGTTATGGCTACACCTTC. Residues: CAWITGGSYGYTF. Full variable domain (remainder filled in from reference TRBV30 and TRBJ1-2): SQTIHQWPATLVQPVGSPLSLECTVEGTSNPNLYWYRQAAGRGLQLLFYSVGIGQISSEVPQNLSASRPQDRQFILSSKKLLLSDSGFYLCAWITGGSYGYTFGSGTRLTVV.

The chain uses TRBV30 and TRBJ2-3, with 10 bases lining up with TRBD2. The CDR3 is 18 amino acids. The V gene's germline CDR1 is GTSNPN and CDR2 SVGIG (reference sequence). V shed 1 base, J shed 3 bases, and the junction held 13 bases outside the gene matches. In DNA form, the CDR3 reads TGTGCCTGGAGTGCCCCCCATGTGACTAGCGGGCCGACAGATACGCAGTATTTT. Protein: CAWSAPHVTSGPTDTQYF. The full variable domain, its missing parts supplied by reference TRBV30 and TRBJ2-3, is SQTIHQWPATLVQPVGSPLSLECTVEGTSNPNLYWYRQAAGRGLQLLFYSVGIGQISSEVPQNLSASRPQDRQFILSSKKLLLSDSGFYLCAWSAPHVTSGPTDTQYFGPGTRLTVL.

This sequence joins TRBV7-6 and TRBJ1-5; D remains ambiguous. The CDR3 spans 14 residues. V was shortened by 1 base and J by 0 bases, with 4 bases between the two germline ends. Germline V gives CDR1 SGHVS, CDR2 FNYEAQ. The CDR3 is CASSLVHSNQPQHF. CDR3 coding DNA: TGTGCCAGCAGCTTAGTACATAGCAATCAGCCCCAGCATTTT.

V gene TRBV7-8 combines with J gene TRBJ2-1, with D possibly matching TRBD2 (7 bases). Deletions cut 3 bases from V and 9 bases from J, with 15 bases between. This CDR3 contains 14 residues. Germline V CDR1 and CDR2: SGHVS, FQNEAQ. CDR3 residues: CASSFLGGGGEQFF. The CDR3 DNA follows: TGTGCCAGCAGCTTTCTCGGGGGCGGGGGTGAGCAGTTCTTC.

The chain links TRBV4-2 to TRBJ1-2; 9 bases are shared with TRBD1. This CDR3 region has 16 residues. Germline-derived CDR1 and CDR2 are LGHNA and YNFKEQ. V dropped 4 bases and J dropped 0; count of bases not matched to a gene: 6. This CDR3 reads CASSPGTGQANYGYTF. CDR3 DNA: TGTGCCAGCAGCCCCGGGACAGGGCAGGCTAACTATGGCTACACCTTC.

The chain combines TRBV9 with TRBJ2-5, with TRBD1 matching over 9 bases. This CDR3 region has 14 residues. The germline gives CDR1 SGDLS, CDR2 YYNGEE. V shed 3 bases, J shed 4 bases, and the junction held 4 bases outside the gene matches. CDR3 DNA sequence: TGTGCCAGCAGCGCAGGACAGGGGAGAGAGACCCAGTACTTC. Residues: CASSAGQGRETQYF. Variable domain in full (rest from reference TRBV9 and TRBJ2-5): DSGVTQTPKHLITATGQRVTLRCSPRSGDLSVYWYQQSLDQGLQFLIQYYNGEERAKGNILERFSAQQFPDLHSELNLSSLELGDSALYFCASSAGQGRETQYFGPGTRLLVL.

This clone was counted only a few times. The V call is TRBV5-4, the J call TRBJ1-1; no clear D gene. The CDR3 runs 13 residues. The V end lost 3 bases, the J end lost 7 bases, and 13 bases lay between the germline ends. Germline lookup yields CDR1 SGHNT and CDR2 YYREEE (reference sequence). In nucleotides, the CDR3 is TGTGCCAGCAGCTCGACGGGGAAGGGTGAAGCTTTCTTT. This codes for CASSSTGKGEAFF.

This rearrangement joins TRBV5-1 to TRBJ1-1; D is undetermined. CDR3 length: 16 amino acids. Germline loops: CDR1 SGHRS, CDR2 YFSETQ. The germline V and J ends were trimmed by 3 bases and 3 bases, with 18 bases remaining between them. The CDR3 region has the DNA TGCGCCAGCAGCTCATCCGGGAGCTCGAGGGACACTGAAGCTTTCTTT. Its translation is CASSSSGSSRDTEAFF.

The CDR3 loop is CAWRASGNTIYF. CDR3 sequence (DNA): TGTGCCTGGAGGGCCTCTGGAAACACCATATATTTT. V and J are TRBV30 and TRBJ1-3; no reliable D call. The germline V gene has CDR1 GTSNPN and CDR2 SVGIG (reference sequence). The V end was cut by 3 bases, the J end by 0 bases, with 3 bases between. The CDR3 consists of 12 residues.

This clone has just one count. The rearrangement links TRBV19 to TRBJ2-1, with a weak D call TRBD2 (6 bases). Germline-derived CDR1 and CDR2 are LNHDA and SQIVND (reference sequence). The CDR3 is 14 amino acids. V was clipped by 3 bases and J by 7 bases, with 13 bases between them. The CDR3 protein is CASSIAGILNEQFF. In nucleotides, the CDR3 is TGTGCCAGTAGTATTGCGGGGATTCTAAATGAGCAGTTCTTC.

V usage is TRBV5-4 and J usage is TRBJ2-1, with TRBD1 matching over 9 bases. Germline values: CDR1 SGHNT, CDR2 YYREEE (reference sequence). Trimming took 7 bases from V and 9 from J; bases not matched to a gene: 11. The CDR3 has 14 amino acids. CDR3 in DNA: TGTGCCAGCGGTAGGGACAGGGCGACCCCTGAGCAGTTCTTC. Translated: CASGRDRATPEQFF.